The present entry profiles one TCR beta chain with its context. V was shortened by 7 bases and J by 1 base, with 10 bases between the two germline ends. This CDR3 spans 13 amino acids. Germline-derived CDR1 and CDR2 are GTSNPN and SVGIG (reference sequence). The data are from a study of T cell changes during pregnancy in multiple sclerosis. Produced via immunoSEQ multiplex PCR; TCRdb's table is partial and in-frame only. The table shows fewer than 25,000 clones, with around 89% occurring only once. The source material was CD8+ T cells from peripheral blood mononuclear cells, sampled in the first trimester of pregnancy. The V gene is TRBV30, the J gene TRBJ2-2, with D perhaps TRBD1 (5 bases). This receptor was taken from a female donor with multiple sclerosis, enrolled in a pregnancy study. The CDR3 DNA is TGTGCCTCTGACAGCGAGAACACCGGGGAGCTGTTTTTT. This translates into CASDSENTGELFF.